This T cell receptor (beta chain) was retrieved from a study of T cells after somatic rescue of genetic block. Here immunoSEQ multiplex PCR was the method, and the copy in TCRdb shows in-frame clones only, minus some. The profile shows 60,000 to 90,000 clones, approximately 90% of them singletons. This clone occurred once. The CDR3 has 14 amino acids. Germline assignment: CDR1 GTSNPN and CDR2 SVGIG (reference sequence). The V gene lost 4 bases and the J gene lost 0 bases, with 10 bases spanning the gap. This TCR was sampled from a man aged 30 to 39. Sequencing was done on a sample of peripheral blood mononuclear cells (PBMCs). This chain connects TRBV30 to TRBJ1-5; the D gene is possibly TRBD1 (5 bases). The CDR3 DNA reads TGTGCCTGGACAGGGAAAGCTAGCAATCAGCCCCAGCATTTT. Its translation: CAWTGKASNQPQHF. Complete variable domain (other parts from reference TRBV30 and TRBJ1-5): SQTIHQWPATLVQPVGSPLSLECTVEGTSNPNLYWYRQAAGRGLQLLFYSVGIGQISSEVPQNLSASRPQDRQFILSSKKLLLSDSGFYLCAWTGKASNQPQHFGDGTRLSIL.